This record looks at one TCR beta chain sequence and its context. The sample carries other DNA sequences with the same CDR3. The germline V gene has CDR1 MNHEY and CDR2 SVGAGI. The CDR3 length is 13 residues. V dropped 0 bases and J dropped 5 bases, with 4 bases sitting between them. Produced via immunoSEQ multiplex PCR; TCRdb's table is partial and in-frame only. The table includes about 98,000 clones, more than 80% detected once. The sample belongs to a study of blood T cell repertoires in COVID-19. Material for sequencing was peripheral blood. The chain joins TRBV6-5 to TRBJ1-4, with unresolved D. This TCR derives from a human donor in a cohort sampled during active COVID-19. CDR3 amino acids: CASSYSGNEKLFF. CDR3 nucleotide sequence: TGTGCCAGCAGTTACTCCGGGAATGAAAAACTGTTTTTT.